This is a list of T cell receptor beta chains from one sample in a study of blood T cell repertoires in COVID-19. Assay: immunoSEQ multiplex PCR; the TCRdb copy retains only in-frame clones and omits some. This sample has 270,000 or so clones, with roughly nine tenths found just once. Sequenced sample: peripheral blood. These receptor sequences come from a woman in her forties who had recovered from COVID-19. CDR3s include the opening cysteine and the closing phenylalanine or tryptophan. Fields, in order: D gene, J gene, V gene, clone size, CDR3 DNA, CDR3 protein. D genes are given only for firm matches. Clone sizes are given selectively: once, few, many, or a class where the clone is expanded.

.,TRBJ2-5,TRBV7-7,.,TGTGCCAGCAGCTCCGGTCTAGTGGAGACCCAGTACTTC,CASSSGLVETQYF
TRBD2,TRBJ2-7,TRBV30,.,TGTGCCTGGAGTGTTGGCGGGGGGGGCCGATTTCACGAGCAGTACTTC,CAWSVGGGGRFHEQYF
TRBD2,TRBJ2-1,TRBV19,.,TGTGCCAGTAGTGTTGTAGCGGGAGGGCCTGAGCAGTTCTTC,CASSVVAGGPEQFF
.,TRBJ2-1,TRBV4-1,.,TGCGCCAGCAGCCAAGATGGACTTCTCAATGAGCAGTTCTTC,CASSQDGLLNEQFF
.,TRBJ2-3,TRBV9,.,TGTGCCAGCAGCGCCGCAGGGGACACAGATACGCAGTATTTT,CASSAAGDTDTQYF
.,TRBJ1-6,TRBV4-1,once,TGCGCCAGCAGCCAAGGAAGACAGACTAATTCACCCCTCCACTTT,CASSQGRQTNSPLHF
TRBD2,TRBJ2-5,TRBV2,.,TGTGCCAGCAGTGGACTAGCGGGTTTAGAGACCCAGTACTTC,CASSGLAGLETQYF
.,TRBJ2-3,TRBV9,.,TGTGCCAGCAGCGTAGATCCCCGGGACAGAGCGGGAGATACGCAGTATTTT,CASSVDPRDRAGDTQYF
.,TRBJ2-7,TRBV5-1,few,TGCGCCAGCAGCTTGGGAAGGAGCTCCTACGAGCAGTACTTC,CASSLGRSSYEQYF
.,TRBJ2-7,TRBV10-2,.,TGCGCCAGCAGTGATAGGGACATAATACAATACGAGCAGTACTTC,CASSDRDIIQYEQYF
.,TRBJ2-7,TRBV5-4,once,TGTGCCAGCAGCTCGTTCGACAGAGAGCTTCTTGACGAGCAGTACTTC,CASSSFDRELLDEQYF
TRBD1,TRBJ2-2,TRBV18,.,TGTGCCAGCTCACCCCGCCCAGGGGGCGACACCGGGGAGCTGTTTTTT,CASSPRPGGDTGELFF
TRBD2,TRBJ2-1,TRBV18,.,TGTGCCAGCTCCCTTGGACTAGCGGGAGCCAATGAGCAGTTCTTC,CASSLGLAGANEQFF
.,TRBJ2-5,TRBV11-3,.,TGTGCCAGGGCACAGGGGACTCAAGAGACCCAGTACTTC,CARAQGTQETQYF
TRBD2,TRBJ2-1,TRBV19,.,TGTGCCAGTAGGCTGACTAGCGGGGGGGCAAGCGAGCAGTTCTTC,CASRLTSGGASEQFF
.,TRBJ2-5,TRBV7-9,.,TGTGCCAGCAGCCGCACCGGGACATCTAAAGGCGGGGAGACCCAGTACTTC,CASSRTGTSKGGETQYF
.,TRBJ2-5,TRBV7-2,once,TGTGCCAGCAGCTTAGTGTCCGGTCTAGGAGAGACCCAGTACTTC,CASSLVSGLGETQYF
.,TRBJ1-5,TRBV4-1,.,TGCGCCAGCAGCCAAGAGCCCCTCGGCAGGTTCGGACAGCCCCAGCATTTT,CASSQEPLGRFGQPQHF
.,TRBJ1-1,TRBV4-1,.,TGCGCCAGCAGACTAACGGAGCTGAACACTGAAGCTTTCTTT,CASRLTELNTEAFF
TRBD2,TRBJ2-1,TRBV24-1,.,TGTGCCACCAGTACTAGCGGGGACTACAATGAGCAGTTCTTC,CATSTSGDYNEQFF
TRBD2,TRBJ2-3,TRBV6-2/TRBV6-3,.,TGTGCCAGCAGTTACTCAGCGGGAGTAACAGATACGCAGTATTTT,CASSYSAGVTDTQYF
TRBD1,TRBJ1-5,TRBV4-2,.,TGTGCCAGCAGCCACCCAGGACAGGCTGAAACCCCCCAGCATTTT,CASSHPGQAETPQHF
.,TRBJ2-3,TRBV24-1,.,TGTGCCACCAGTGATCCAGGGCCGCGGACAGATACGCAGTATTTT,CATSDPGPRTDTQYF
.,TRBJ2-3,TRBV21-1,.,TGTGCCAGCAGCAAAGATCGGGAGCGGACAGATACGCAGTATTTT,CASSKDRERTDTQYF
TRBD1,TRBJ1-5,TRBV28,.,TGTGCCAGCAGCCCCGGGACAGGGAGGTCTCAGCCCCAGCATTTT,CASSPGTGRSQPQHF
.,TRBJ1-3,TRBV18,.,TGTGCCAGCTCACGCGAAATTAGACTAGGACCGTACGCCTTTCCTGGAAACACCATATATTTT,CASSREIRLGPYAFPGNTIYF
TRBD1,TRBJ2-1,TRBV7-9,.,TGTGCCAGCAGCCGACGCCGGGACAGGGGGTCTAGCTCCTACAATGAGCAGTTCTTC,CASSRRRDRGSSSYNEQFF
TRBD1,TRBJ1-5,TRBV5-4,.,TGTGCCAGCAGCGCCGGGACAGGGAGCAATCAGCCCCAGCATTTT,CASSAGTGSNQPQHF
.,TRBJ2-3,TRBV10-2,.,TGCGCCAGCAGTGAATCGGGGGATACGCAGTATTTT,CASSESGDTQYF
.,TRBJ2-3,TRBV27,.,TGTGCCAGCTGGGCAGGGTGGTCTAGCACAGATACGCAGTATTTT,CASWAGWSSTDTQYF
TRBD2,TRBJ2-1,TRBV7-7,.,TGTGCCAGCAGCTTAAGGAGCGGGGAGTACAATGAGCAGTTCTTC,CASSLRSGEYNEQFF
.,TRBJ1-1,TRBV7-9,.,TGTGCCAGCACCAAATGGGCCATGAACACTGAAGCTTTCTTT,CASTKWAMNTEAFF
TRBD1,TRBJ2-1,TRBV6-2/TRBV6-3,.,TGTGCCAGCAGTTACTCAGGGACAGCTATTTACAATGAGCAGTTCTTC,CASSYSGTAIYNEQFF
.,TRBJ1-2,TRBV5-6,.,TGTGCCAGCAGACTGCAGGGGACGAGAGGACGTGGCTACACCTTC,CASRLQGTRGRGYTF
TRBD1,TRBJ1-2,TRBV28,.,TGTGCCAGCGTGGATCCGGGACAGGGAGCCTCGGGCTACACCTTC,CASVDPGQGASGYTF
TRBD1,TRBJ2-1,TRBV4-2,.,TGTGCCAGCAGCCAAGAGGGGGACAGATACAATGAGCAGTTCTTC,CASSQEGDRYNEQFF
.,TRBJ2-7,TRBV18,.,TGTGCCAGCTCACCAACCCTCACCGCGCACTACGAGCAGTACTTC,CASSPTLTAHYEQYF
TRBD2,TRBJ2-2,TRBV10-3,.,TGTGCCATCACCTCGACTAGCGGGACCGGGGAGCTGTTTTTT,CAITSTSGTGELFF
.,TRBJ2-2,TRBV9,.,TGTGCCAGCAGCGTCGGGACTTCGAACACCGGGGAGCTGTTTTTT,CASSVGTSNTGELFF
TRBD1,TRBJ1-2,TRBV6-2/TRBV6-3,.,TGTGCCAGCAGTTACTCCTTCTTTCGACAGGGGAACTATGGCTACACCTTC,CASSYSFFRQGNYGYTF
.,TRBJ2-2,TRBV9,.,TGTGCCAGCAGCGTAGGGTCTACTCGGACCGGGGAGCTGTTTTTT,CASSVGSTRTGELFF
.,TRBJ2-3,TRBV11-2,.,TGTGCCAGCAGCCCGGGTGTAGTGGCGACAGATACGCAGTATTTT,CASSPGVVATDTQYF
.,TRBJ2-3,TRBV28,.,TGTGCCAGCAGTTCACTAGAGCTCGGGGGAGATACGCAGTATTTT,CASSSLELGGDTQYF
.,TRBJ1-5,TRBV3-1/TRBV3-2,once,TGTGCCAGCAGCCAAGGTGGTTATGGCGGTCAGCCCCAGCATTTT,CASSQGGYGGQPQHF
.,TRBJ1-1,TRBV27,.,TGTGCCAGCTGGCAGGGTGACACTGAAGCTTTCTTT,CASWQGDTEAFF
TRBD1,TRBJ1-2,TRBV10-3,.,TGTGCCATCACCGGGACAGGGGTCGGCTACACCTTC,CAITGTGVGYTF
.,TRBJ1-1,TRBV13,.,TGTGCCAGCAGCCCACCCGCTTTCGGGGGCACTGAAGCTTTCTTT,CASSPPAFGGTEAFF
TRBD1,TRBJ2-2,TRBV4-1,.,TGCGCCAGCAGCCCTAGGACAGGGGCGAACACCGGGGAGCTGTTTTTT,CASSPRTGANTGELFF
.,TRBJ1-4,TRBV6-6,.,TGTGCCAGCAGCCAGGTGATTAATGAAAAACTGTTTTTT,CASSQVINEKLFF
TRBD2,TRBJ2-3,TRBV11-3,.,TGTGCCAGCAGCCCCGGACCGCTAGCGGGGACAGATACGCAGTATTTT,CASSPGPLAGTDTQYF
.,TRBJ1-2,TRBV12-5,.,TGTGCTAGTGGTTCAGACAGCCTCTATGGCTACACCTTC,CASGSDSLYGYTF
.,TRBJ1-5,TRBV30,.,TGTGCCTGGAACACCCCGGCAGGGCTCAGCAATCAGCCCCAGCATTTT,CAWNTPAGLSNQPQHF
.,TRBJ2-3,TRBV7-8,.,TGTGCCAGCAGCGCCCCTGAGACAGGTCCCACAGATACGCAGTATTTT,CASSAPETGPTDTQYF
.,TRBJ2-5,TRBV25-1,.,TGTGCCAGCAGTGAGGTCAGAAGATTCCAAGAGACCCAGTACTTC,CASSEVRRFQETQYF
.,TRBJ1-1,TRBV7-2,.,TGTGCCAGCAGCTTACAACAGGGAAGTGTAGCTTTCTTT,CASSLQQGSVAFF
.,TRBJ2-3,TRBV5-6,.,TGTGCCAGCAGCGTGGGACTCCCCCAGGATACGCAGTATTTT,CASSVGLPQDTQYF
.,TRBJ2-5,TRBV11-2,.,TGTGCCAGCAGCCATAGCGGCCAAGAGACCCAGTACTTC,CASSHSGQETQYF
.,TRBJ2-5,TRBV7-5,.,TGTGCCAGAAGCTTAGCGGAGCGAAGAGAGACCCAGTACTTC,CARSLAERRETQYF